These T cell receptor beta chains were read from a single sample in a study of blood T cell repertoires in COVID-19. The table came from immunoSEQ multiplex PCR; TCRdb's copy has only in-frame clones and leaves some out. Altogether about 43,000 clones are present, around 86% being singletons, with the ten largest covering 7.5% to 10%. Sequenced: peripheral blood. These receptors were collected from a man in his fifties or sixties with active COVID-19. CDR3s include the opening cysteine and the closing phenylalanine or tryptophan. D genes are given only for firm matches. Clone size, where shown, is once, few, many, or a class for clones that have expanded.

cdr3_aa | cdr3_nt | clone_size | d_call | j_call | v_call
CASKPGHPQGPQHF | TGTGCCAGTAAACCGGGACACCCACAGGGGCCCCAGCATTTT | . | . | TRBJ1-5 | TRBV19
CASSMRWTGVGETQYF | TGTGCCAGCAGCATGCGCTGGACAGGGGTGGGGGAGACCCAGTACTTC | . | TRBD1 | TRBJ2-5 | TRBV28
CASSRSTSGYYEQYF | TGTGCCAGCAGTAGATCGACTAGCGGATACTACGAGCAGTACTTC | . | TRBD2 | TRBJ2-7 | TRBV27
CATSRVGSGETQYF | TGTGCCACCAGCAGAGTAGGGTCGGGGGAGACCCAGTACTTC | . | . | TRBJ2-5 | TRBV15
CASSLGANTEAFF | TGTGCCAGCAGCTTAGGGGCAAACACTGAAGCTTTCTTT | . | . | TRBJ1-1 | TRBV11-2
CAISESVQGAGELFF | TGTGCCATCAGTGAGTCGGTACAGGGGGCCGGGGAGCTGTTTTTT | . | TRBD1 | TRBJ2-2 | TRBV10-3
CASSVEVSSYEQYF | TGTGCCAGCAGCGTAGAAGTCAGTTCTTACGAGCAGTACTTC | . | . | TRBJ2-7 | TRBV9
CASSVLTPFARIYEQYF | TGTGCCAGCAGTGTTTTGACCCCTTTTGCGCGGATCTACGAGCAGTACTTC | . | . | TRBJ2-7 | TRBV2
CASSLSGRAQIDQPQHF | TGTGCCAGCAGTTTAAGTGGGAGGGCACAAATAGATCAGCCCCAGCATTTT | . | . | TRBJ1-5 | TRBV28
CASSLGLVSDTDTQYF | TGTGCCAGCAGCTTGGGCCTAGTCTCAGACACAGATACGCAGTATTTT | . | . | TRBJ2-3 | TRBV5-4
CASSPAFRNTGELFF | TGTGCCAGCAGCCCCGCCTTCAGGAACACCGGGGAGCTGTTTTTT | . | . | TRBJ2-2 | TRBV9
CASSPRQARETQYF | TGTGCCAGCAGTCCCAGACAGGCCCGGGAGACCCAGTACTTC | . | . | TRBJ2-5 | TRBV27
CASSLGLSYEQYF | TGTGCCAGCAGCTTAGGGCTGTCCTACGAGCAGTACTTC | . | . | TRBJ2-7 | TRBV7-6
CASSSWGQGRQETQYF | TGTGCCAGCAGTTCTTGGGGACAGGGCCGTCAAGAGACCCAGTACTTC | . | TRBD1 | TRBJ2-5 | TRBV6-2/TRBV6-3
CASSLSGDGNQPQHF | TGCGCCAGCAGCTTGTCAGGGGATGGGAATCAGCCCCAGCATTTT | . | . | TRBJ1-5 | TRBV5-1
CASSQVATGQGETQYF | TGTGCCAGCAGCCAAGTAGCGACCGGGCAGGGGGAGACCCAGTACTTC | . | . | TRBJ2-5 | TRBV3-1/TRBV3-2
CASSLARDFEQFF | TGTGCCAGCAGCTTAGCCCGGGATTTCGAGCAGTTCTTC | . | . | TRBJ2-1 | TRBV7-8
CASGLVVGLAGDNEQFF | TGTGCTAGTGGTTTGGTAGTGGGACTAGCGGGAGACAATGAGCAGTTCTTC | . | TRBD2 | TRBJ2-1 | TRBV12-5
CASSPPLAGVEQYF | TGTGCCAGCTCCCCCCCGCTAGCGGGAGTGGAGCAGTACTTC | . | TRBD2 | TRBJ2-7 | TRBV18
CASSQDNAGEQYF | TGCGCCAGCAGCCAAGATAACGCGGGCGAGCAGTACTTC | few | . | TRBJ2-7 | TRBV4-1
CASTRGTGNTIYF | TGTGCCAGCACGCGGGGGACGGGAAACACCATATATTTT | once | . | TRBJ1-3 | TRBV6-5
CASSLEAGRNSYEQYF | TGTGCCAGCAGCTTAGAGGCGGGACGGAACTCCTACGAGCAGTACTTC | . | . | TRBJ2-7 | TRBV7-3
CASSLYSPGLAGVEQYF | TGTGCCAGCAGTTTATATTCCCCGGGACTAGCGGGTGTCGAGCAGTACTTC | . | TRBD2 | TRBJ2-7 | TRBV28
CASSPLPFGQMNTEAFF | TGTGCCAGCTCACCGTTACCTTTTGGGCAGATGAACACTGAAGCTTTCTTT | . | . | TRBJ1-1 | TRBV18
CASSIGRDSNEQFF | TGTGCCAGCAGCATAGGCCGGGACAGCAATGAGCAGTTCTTC | . | TRBD1 | TRBJ2-1 | TRBV5-5
CASSPYTPSGVGPDTQYF | TGTGCCAGCAGTCCCTACACCCCTAGCGGAGTGGGCCCAGATACGCAGTATTTT | . | TRBD2 | TRBJ2-3 | TRBV28
CASSVAVGDSYEQYF | TGTGCCAGCAGCGTAGCGGTAGGAGACTCCTACGAGCAGTACTTC | . | . | TRBJ2-7 | TRBV9
CASSTAPSDTQYF | TGTGCCAGCTCGACAGCTCCCTCAGATACGCAGTATTTT | . | . | TRBJ2-3 | TRBV27
CASSSYHLRRQGNTEAFF | TGTGCCAGCAGTTCGTATCATCTTCGTCGACAGGGAAACACTGAAGCTTTCTTT | . | TRBD1 | TRBJ1-1 | TRBV2